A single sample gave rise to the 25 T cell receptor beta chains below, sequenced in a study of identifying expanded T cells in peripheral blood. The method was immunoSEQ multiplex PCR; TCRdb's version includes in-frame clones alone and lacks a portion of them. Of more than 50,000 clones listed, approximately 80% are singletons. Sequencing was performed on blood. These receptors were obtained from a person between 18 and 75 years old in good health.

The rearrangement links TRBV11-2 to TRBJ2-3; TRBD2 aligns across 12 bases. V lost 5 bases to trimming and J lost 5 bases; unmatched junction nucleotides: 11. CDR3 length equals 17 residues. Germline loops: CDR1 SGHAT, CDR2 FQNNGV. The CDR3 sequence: CASSRLAGDLKGDTQYF. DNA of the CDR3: TGTGCCAGCAGCAGACTAGCGGGGGACCTCAAGGGAGATACGCAGTATTTT.

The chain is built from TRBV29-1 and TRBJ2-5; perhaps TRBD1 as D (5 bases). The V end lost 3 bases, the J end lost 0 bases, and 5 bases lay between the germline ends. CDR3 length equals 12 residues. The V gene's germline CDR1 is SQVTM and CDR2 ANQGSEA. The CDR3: CSVDRDQETQYF. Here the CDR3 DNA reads TGCAGCGTTGACAGGGACCAAGAGACCCAGTACTTC.

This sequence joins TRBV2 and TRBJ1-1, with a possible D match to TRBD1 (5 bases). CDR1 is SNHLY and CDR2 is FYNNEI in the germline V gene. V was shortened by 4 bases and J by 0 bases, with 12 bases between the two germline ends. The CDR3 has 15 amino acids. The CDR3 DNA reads TGTGCCAGCAGTGGACAGCCGTACATGAACACTGAAGCTTTCTTT. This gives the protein CASSGQPYMNTEAFF. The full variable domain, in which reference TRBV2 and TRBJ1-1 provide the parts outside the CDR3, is EPEVTQTPSHQVTQMGQEVILRCVPISNHLYFYWYRQILGQKVEFLVSFYNNEISEKSEIFDDQFSVERPDGSNFTLKIRSTKLEDSAMYFCASSGQPYMNTEAFFGQGTRLTVV.

DNA for the CDR3: TGTGCCAGTACTCTAAGGGGGACTAGCGGGAGGGCGTACAATGAGCAGTTCTTC. Protein sequence: CASTLRGTSGRAYNEQFF. The chain carries TRBV19 and TRBJ2-1; 16 bases are a match to TRBD2. The CDR3 consists of 18 residues. Trimming removed 7 bases from V and 4 bases from J; junction bases left unmatched: 10. Germline CDR1 reads LNHDA; CDR2 reads SQIVND (reference sequence).

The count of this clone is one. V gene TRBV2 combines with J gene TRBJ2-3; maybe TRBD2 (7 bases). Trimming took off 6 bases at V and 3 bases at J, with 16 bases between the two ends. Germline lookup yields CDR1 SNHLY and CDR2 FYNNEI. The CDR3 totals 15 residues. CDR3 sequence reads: CASRALGGLTDTQYF. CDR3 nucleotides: TGTGCCAGCAGAGCCCTCGGGGGGCTGACAGATACGCAGTATTTT.

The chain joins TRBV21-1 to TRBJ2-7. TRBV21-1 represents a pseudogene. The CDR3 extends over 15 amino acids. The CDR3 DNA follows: TGTGCCAGCAGCAGATCGACCCCCCCCTCCTACGAGCAGTACGTC. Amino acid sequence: CASSRSTPPSYEQYV.

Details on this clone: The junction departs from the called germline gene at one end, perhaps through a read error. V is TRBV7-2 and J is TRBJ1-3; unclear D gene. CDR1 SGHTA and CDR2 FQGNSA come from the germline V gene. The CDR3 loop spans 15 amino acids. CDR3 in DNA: TGTGCCAGCAGATTAGATCCGGGCTCTGGAAACACCATATATTTT. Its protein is CASRLDPGSGNTIYF.

In nucleotides, the CDR3 is TGCGCCAGCAGCTTGGGGTCAACAGGGGTAGAAGCTTTCTTT. Its translation: CASSLGSTGVEAFF. The chain employs TRBV5-1 and TRBJ1-1, with 7 positions matching TRBD1. CDR3 length equals 14 residues. Trimming removed 0 bases from V and 8 bases from J; junction bases left unmatched: 7. Germline CDR1 is SGHRS and CDR2 is YFSETQ.

The CDR3 nucleotides read TGTGCCAGCAGCTTTTCACCGGGACAGGGGGTTTCCCAAGAGACCCAGTACTTC. It translates to CASSFSPGQGVSQETQYF. The rearrangement links TRBV5-5 to TRBJ2-5; 11 positions agree with TRBD1. With 2 bases clipped from V and 1 base from J, the junction kept 10 bases outside the gene matches. CDR1 is SGHKS, CDR2 YYEKEE, per germline (reference sequence). CDR3 length: 18 residues.

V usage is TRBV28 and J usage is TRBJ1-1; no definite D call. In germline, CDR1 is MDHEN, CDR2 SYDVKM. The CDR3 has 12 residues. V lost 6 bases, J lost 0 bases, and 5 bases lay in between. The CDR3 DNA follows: TGTGCCAGCAGCGAACTGAACACTGAAGCTTTCTTT. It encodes CASSELNTEAFF.

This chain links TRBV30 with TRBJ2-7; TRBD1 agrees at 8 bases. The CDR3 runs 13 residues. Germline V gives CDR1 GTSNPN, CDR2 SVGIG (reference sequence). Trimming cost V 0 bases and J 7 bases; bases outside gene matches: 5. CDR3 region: CAWSVRRTGEQYF. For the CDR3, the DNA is TGTGCCTGGAGTGTAAGACGGACAGGGGAGCAGTACTTC. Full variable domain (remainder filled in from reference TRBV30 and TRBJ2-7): SQTIHQWPATLVQPVGSPLSLECTVEGTSNPNLYWYRQAAGRGLQLLFYSVGIGQISSEVPQNLSASRPQDRQFILSSKKLLLSDSGFYLCAWSVRRTGEQYFGPGTRLTVT.

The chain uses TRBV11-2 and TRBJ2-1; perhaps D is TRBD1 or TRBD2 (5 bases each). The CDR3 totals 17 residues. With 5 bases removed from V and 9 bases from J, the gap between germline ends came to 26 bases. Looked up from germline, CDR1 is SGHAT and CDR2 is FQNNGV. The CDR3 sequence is CASSHSGFTGENIEQFF. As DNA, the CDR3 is TGTGCCAGCAGCCATTCGGGGTTCACAGGAGAGAACATTGAGCAGTTCTTC.

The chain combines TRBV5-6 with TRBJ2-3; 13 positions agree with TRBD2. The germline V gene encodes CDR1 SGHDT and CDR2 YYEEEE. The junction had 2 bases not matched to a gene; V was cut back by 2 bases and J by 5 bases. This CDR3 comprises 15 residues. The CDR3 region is CASSLLAGGKDTQYF. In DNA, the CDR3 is TGTGCCAGCAGCTTACTAGCGGGGGGGAAAGATACGCAGTATTTT.

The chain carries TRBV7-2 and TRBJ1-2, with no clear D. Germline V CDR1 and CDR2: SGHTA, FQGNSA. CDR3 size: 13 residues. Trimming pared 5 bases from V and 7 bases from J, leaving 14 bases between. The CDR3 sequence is CASSPVGAGGYTF. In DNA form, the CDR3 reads TGTGCCAGCAGCCCAGTCGGCGCGGGTGGCTACACCTTC.

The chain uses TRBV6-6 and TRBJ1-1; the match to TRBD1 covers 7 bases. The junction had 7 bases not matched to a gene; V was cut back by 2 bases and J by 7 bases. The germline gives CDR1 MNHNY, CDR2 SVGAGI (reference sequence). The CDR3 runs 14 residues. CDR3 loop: CASSYGRGLDEAFF. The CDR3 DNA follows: TGTGCCAGCAGTTACGGGAGGGGGCTAGATGAAGCTTTCTTT.

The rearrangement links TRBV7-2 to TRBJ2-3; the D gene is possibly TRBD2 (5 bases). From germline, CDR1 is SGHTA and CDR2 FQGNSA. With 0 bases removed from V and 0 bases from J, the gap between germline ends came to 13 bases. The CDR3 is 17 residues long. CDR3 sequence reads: CASSLAFQRSSTDTQYF. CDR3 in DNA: TGTGCCAGCAGCTTAGCTTTCCAGCGGTCTAGCACAGATACGCAGTATTTT.

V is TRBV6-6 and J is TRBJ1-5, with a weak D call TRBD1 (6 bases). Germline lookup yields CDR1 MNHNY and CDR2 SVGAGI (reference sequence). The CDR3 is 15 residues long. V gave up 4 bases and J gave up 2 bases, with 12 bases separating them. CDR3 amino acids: CASSFAGAGNQPQHF. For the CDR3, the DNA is TGTGCCAGCAGTTTCGCAGGGGCCGGCAATCAGCCCCAGCATTTT.

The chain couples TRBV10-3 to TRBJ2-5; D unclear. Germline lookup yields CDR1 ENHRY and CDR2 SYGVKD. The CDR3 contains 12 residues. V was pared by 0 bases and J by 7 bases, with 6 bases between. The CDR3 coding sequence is TGTGCCATCAGTGAGTCGATGGTGACCCAGTACTTC. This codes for CAISESMVTQYF.

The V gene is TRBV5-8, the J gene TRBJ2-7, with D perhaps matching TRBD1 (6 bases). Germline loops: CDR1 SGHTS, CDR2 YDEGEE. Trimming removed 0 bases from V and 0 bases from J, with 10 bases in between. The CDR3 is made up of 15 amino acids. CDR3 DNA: TGTGCCAGCAGCTTGGCCCAGGGGATCTCCTACGAGCAGTACTTC. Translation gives CASSLAQGISYEQYF.

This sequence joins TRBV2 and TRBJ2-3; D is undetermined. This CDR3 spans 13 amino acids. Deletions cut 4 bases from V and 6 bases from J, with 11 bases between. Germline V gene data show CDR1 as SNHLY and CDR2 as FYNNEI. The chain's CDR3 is CASSGNALDTQYF. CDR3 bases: TGTGCCAGCAGTGGGAACGCGCTGGATACGCAGTATTTT.

The CDR3 sequence: CASTPGQGGEQYF. CDR3 DNA sequence: TGTGCCAGCACCCCGGGCCAGGGAGGGGAGCAGTACTTC. The V and J genes are TRBV6-6 and TRBJ2-7; the match to TRBD2 covers 7 bases. Trimming removed 7 bases from V and 7 bases from J; junction bases left unmatched: 10. Germline CDR1 MNHNY, CDR2 SVGAGI (reference sequence). CDR3 length: 13 residues.

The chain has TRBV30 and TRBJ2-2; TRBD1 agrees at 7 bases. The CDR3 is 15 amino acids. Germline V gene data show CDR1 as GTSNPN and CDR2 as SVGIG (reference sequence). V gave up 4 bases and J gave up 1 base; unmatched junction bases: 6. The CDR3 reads CAWIKGGGNTGELFF. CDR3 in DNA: TGTGCCTGGATTAAAGGGGGCGGGAACACCGGGGAGCTGTTTTTT.

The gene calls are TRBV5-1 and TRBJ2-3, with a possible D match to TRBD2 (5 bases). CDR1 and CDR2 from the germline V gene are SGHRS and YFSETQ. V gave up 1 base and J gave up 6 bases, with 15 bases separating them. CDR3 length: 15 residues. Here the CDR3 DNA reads TGCGCCAGCAGCTTGAGGCGCCCCACGGGGGATACGCAGTATTTT. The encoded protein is CASSLRRPTGDTQYF. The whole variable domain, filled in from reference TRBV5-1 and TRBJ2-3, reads KAGVTQTPRYLIKTRGQQVTLSCSPISGHRSVSWYQQTPGQGLQFLFEYFSETQRNKGNFPGRFSGRQFSNSRSEMNVSTLELGDSALYLCASSLRRPTGDTQYFGPGTRLTVL.

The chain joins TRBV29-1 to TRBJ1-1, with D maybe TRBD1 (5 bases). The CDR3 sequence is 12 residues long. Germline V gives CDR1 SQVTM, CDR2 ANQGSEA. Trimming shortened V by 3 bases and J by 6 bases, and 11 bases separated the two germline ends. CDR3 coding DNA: TGCAGCGTTGAGGAACAGGTGGCTGAAGCTTTCTTT. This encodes CSVEEQVAEAFF.

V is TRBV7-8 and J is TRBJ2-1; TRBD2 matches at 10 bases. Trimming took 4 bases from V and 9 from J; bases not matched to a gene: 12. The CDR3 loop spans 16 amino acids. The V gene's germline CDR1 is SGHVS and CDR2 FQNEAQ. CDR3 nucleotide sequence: TGTGCCAGCAGCTCGGAACCGGGACTAGCGTTCAGTGAGCAGTTCTTC. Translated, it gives CASSSEPGLAFSEQFF.